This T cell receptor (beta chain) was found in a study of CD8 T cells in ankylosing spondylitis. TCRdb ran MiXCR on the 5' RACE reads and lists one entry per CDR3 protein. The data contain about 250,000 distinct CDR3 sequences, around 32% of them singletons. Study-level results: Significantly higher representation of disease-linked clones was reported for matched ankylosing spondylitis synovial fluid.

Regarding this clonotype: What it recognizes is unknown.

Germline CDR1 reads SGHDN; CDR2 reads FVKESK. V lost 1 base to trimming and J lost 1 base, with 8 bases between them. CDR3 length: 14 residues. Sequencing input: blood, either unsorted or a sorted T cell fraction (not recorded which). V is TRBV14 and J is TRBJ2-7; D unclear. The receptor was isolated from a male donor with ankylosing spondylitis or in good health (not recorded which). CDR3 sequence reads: CASSQGQESYEQYF. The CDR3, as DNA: TGTGCCAGCAGCCAAGGCCAGGAGTCCTACGAGCAGTACTTC. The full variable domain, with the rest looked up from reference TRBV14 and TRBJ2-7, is EAGVTQFPSHSVIEKGQTVTLRCDPISGHDNLYWYRRVMGKEIKFLLHFVKESKQDESGMPNNRFLAERTGGTYSTLKVQPAELEDSGVYFCASSQGQESYEQYFGPGTRLTVT.